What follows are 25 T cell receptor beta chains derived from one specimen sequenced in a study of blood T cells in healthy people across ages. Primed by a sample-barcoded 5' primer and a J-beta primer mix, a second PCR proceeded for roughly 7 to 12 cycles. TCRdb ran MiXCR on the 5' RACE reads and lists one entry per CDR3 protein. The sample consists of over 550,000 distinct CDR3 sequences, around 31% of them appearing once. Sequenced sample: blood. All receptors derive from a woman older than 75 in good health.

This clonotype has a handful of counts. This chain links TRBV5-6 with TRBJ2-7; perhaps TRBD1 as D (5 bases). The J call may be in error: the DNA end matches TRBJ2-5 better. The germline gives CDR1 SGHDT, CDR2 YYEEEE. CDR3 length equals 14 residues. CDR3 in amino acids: CASSLTEAPETQYF. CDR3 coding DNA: TGTGCCAGCAGCCTGACAGAGGCTCCCGAGACCCAGTACTTC.

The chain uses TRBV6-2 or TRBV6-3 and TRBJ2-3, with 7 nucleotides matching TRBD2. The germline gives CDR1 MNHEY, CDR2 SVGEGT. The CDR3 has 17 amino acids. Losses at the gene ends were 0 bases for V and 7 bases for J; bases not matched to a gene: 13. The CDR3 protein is CASSYSIGAGEFHTQYF. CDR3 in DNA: TGTGCCAGCAGTTACTCGATAGGGGCGGGAGAGTTTCATACGCAGTATTTT.

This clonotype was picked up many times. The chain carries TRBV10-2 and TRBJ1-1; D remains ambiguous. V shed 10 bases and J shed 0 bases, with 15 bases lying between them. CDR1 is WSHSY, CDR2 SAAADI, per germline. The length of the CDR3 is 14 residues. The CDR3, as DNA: TGCGCCACCTTGGACGTTCCCTTGAACACTGAAGCTTTCTTT. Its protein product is CATLDVPLNTEAFF.

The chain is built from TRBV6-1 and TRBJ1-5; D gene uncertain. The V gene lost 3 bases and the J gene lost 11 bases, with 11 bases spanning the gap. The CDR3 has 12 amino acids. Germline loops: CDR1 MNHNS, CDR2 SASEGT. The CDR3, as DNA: TGTGCCAGCAGTGAGGGCTCTGGGGCCCAGCATTTT. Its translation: CASSEGSGAQHF.

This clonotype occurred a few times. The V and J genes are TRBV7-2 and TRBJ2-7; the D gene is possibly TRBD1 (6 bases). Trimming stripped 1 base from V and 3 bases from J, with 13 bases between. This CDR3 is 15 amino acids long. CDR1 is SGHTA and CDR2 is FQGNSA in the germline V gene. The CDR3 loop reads CASSLGGLVGYEQYF. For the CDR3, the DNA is TGTGCCAGCAGCTTAGGGGGGCTAGTAGGCTACGAGCAGTACTTC.

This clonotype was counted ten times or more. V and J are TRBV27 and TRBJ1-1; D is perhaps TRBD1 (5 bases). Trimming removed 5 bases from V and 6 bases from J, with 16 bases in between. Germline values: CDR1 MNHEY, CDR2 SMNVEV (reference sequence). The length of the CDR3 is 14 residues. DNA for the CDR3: TGTGCCAGCAGTCCCCGTCGGGGGATCGCTGAAGCTTTCTTT. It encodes CASSPRRGIAEAFF.

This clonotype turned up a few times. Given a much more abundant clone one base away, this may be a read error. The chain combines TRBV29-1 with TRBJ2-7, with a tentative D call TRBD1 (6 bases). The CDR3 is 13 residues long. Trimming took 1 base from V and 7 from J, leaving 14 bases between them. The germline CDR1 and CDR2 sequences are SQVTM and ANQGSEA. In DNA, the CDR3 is TGCAGCGTTGAAGGACCCGAGGGGGATGAGCAGTACTTC. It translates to CSVEGPEGDEQYF.

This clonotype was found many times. The CDR3 nucleotides are TGCAGTGCTAGAAACCAAGGGGCTAGGAGTTCGGGCTACACCTTC. Its translation: CSARNQGARSSGYTF. V gene TRBV20-1 combines with J gene TRBJ1-2; D is possibly TRBD1 (5 bases). Between the trimmed V and J ends, which lost 2 bases and 8 bases, there was a span of 21 bases. Germline V gives CDR1 DFQATT, CDR2 SNEGSKA (reference sequence). The CDR3 covers 15 residues.

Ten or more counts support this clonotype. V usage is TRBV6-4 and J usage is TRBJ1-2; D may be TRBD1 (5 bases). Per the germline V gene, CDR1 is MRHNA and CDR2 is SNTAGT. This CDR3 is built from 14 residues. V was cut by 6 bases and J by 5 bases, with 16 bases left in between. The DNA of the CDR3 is TGTGCCAGCAGCGAGGGGCCAATGGCGTATGGCTACACCTTC. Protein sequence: CASSEGPMAYGYTF.

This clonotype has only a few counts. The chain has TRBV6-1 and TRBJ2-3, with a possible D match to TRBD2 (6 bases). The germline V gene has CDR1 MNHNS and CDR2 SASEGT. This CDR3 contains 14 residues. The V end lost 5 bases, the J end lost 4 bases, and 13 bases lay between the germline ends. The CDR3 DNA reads TGTGCCAGCAGTCCCATCCCGGGGGCAGATACGCAGTATTTT. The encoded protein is CASSPIPGADTQYF.

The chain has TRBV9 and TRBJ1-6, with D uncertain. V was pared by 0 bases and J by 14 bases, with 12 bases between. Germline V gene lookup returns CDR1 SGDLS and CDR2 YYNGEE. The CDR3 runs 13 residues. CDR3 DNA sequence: TGTGCCAGCAGCGTAGAGCACCCCACATCCCTCCACTTT. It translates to CASSVEHPTSLHF.

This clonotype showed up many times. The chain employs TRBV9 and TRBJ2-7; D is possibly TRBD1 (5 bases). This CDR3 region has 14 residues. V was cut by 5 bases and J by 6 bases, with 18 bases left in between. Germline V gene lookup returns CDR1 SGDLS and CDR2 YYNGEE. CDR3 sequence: CASSLRSDIGEQYF. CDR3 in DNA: TGTGCCAGCAGTCTCCGCTCGGACATCGGCGAGCAGTACTTC.

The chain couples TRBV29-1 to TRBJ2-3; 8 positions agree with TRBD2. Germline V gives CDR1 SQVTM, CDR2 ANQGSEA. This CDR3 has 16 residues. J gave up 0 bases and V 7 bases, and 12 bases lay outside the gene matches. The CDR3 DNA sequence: TGCAGCGCCCTAGGAGGACCTAGCGGGAGCACAGATACGCAGTATTTT. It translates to CSALGGPSGSTDTQYF.

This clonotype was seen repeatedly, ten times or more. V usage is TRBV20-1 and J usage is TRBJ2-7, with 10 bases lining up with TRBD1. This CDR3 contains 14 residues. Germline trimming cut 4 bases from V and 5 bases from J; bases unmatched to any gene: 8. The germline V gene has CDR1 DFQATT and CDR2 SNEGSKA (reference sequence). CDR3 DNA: TGCAGTGCTACAACCGGGACAGGGGCCCACGAGCAGTACTTC. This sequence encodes CSATTGTGAHEQYF.

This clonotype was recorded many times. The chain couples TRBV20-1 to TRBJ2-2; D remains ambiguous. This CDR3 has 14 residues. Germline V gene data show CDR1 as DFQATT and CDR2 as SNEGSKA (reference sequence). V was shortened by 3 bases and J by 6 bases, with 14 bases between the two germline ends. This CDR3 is CSASQQATPGELFF. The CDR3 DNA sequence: TGCAGTGCTAGCCAGCAGGCCACCCCCGGGGAGCTGTTTTTT.

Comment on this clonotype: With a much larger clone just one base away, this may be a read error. The CDR3 DNA is TGTGCCAGCAGTCAGGGACAGGTGTGTGGCTACACCTTC. Protein: CASSQGQVCGYTF. J is TRBJ1-2 and V is TRBV12-3 or TRBV12-4; 8 bases fit TRBD1. The CDR3 runs 13 residues. Trimming at V came to 5 bases and at J to 7 bases, leaving 6 bases not matched to a gene.

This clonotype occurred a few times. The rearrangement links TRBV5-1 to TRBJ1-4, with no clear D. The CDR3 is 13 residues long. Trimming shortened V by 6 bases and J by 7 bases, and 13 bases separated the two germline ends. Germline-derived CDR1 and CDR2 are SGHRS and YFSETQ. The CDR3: CASTTLVGEKLFF. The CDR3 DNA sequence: TGCGCCAGCACCACCCTGGTGGGTGAAAAACTGTTTTTT.

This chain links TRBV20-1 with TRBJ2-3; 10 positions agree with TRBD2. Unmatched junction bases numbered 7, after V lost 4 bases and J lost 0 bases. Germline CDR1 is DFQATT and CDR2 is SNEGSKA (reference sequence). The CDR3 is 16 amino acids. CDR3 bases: TGCAGTGCTATAGTAGCGGGAGGCCTTAGCACAGATACGCAGTATTTT. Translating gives CSAIVAGGLSTDTQYF.

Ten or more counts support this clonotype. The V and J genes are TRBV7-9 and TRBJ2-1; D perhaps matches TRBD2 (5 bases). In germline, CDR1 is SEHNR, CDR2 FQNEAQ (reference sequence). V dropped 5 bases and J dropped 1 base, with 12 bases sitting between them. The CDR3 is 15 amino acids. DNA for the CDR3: TGTGCCAGCAGCCACTCCCGGGGTTCCTACAATGAGCAGTTCTTC. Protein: CASSHSRGSYNEQFF.

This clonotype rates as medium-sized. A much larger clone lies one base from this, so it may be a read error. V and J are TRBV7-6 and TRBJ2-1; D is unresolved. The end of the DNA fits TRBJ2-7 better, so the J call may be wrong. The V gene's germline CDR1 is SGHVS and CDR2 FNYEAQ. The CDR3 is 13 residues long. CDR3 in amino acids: CASSLGVYNEQYF. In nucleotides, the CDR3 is TGTGCCAGCAGCTTAGGAGTTTACAATGAGCAGTACTTC.

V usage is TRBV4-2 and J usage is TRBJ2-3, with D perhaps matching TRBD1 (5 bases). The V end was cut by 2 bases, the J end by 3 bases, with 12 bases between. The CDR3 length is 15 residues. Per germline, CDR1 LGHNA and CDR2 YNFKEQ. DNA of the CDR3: TGTGCCAGCAGCCAACCCTCCCGACAGACAGATACGCAGTATTTT. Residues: CASSQPSRQTDTQYF.

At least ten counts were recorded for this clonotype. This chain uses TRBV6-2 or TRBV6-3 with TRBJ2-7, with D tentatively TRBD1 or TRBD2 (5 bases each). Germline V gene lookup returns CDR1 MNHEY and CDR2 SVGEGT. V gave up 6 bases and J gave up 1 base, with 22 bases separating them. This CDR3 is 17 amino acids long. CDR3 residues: CASRYPLTGTDSYEQYF. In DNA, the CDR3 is TGTGCCAGCAGATACCCCTTAACCGGGACGGATTCCTACGAGCAGTACTTC.

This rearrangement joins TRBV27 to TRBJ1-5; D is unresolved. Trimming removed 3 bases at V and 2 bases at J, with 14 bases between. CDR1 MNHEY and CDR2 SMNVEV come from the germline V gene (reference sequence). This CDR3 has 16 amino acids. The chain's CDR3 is CASSLGVGVGNQPQHF. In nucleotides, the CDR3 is TGTGCCAGCAGTTTGGGAGTTGGAGTGGGCAATCAGCCCCAGCATTTT.

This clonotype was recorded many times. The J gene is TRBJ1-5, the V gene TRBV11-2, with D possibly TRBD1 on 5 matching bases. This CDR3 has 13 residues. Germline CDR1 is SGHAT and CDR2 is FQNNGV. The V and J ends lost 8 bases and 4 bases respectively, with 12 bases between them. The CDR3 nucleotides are TGTGCCAGCTCCGGGGGGACGAATCAGCCCCAGCATTTT. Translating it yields CASSGGTNQPQHF.

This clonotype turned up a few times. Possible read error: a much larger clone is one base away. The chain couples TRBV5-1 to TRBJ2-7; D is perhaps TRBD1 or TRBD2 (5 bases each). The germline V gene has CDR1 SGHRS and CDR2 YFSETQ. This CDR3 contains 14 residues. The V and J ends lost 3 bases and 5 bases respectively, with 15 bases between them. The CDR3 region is CASSWESPDNEQYF. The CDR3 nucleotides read TGCGCCAGCAGCTGGGAGAGCCCGGACAACGAGCAGTACTTC.